These 20 T cell receptor beta chains originate from one sample sequenced in a study of blood T cell repertoires in COVID-19. Profiled with immunoSEQ multiplex PCR; TCRdb holds only in-frame clones, not every one. The repertoire holds about 200,000 clones, with 75% to 90% as singletons. Material: peripheral blood. The receptors originated from a man between 60 and 75 years old who had recovered from COVID-19.

The genes are TRBV6-6 and TRBJ1-2; 7 bases map to TRBD1. The CDR3 is made up of 12 amino acids. Germline lookup yields CDR1 MNHNY and CDR2 SVGAGI (reference sequence). Losses at the gene ends were 10 bases for V and 4 bases for J; bases not matched to a gene: 6. This chain's CDR3 is CATSGTVYGYTF. The CDR3 DNA follows: TGTGCCACGTCCGGGACAGTCTATGGCTACACCTTC.

This chain links TRBV6-5 with TRBJ2-7; 14 bases fit TRBD2. The CDR3 contains 13 residues. Germline CDR1 and CDR2: MNHEY and SVGAGI. Trimming removed 8 bases from V and 6 bases from J; junction bases left unmatched: 3. CDR3 nucleotides: TGTGCCAGCTCCGGGACTAGCGGGAGCGAGCAGTACTTC. This sequence encodes CASSGTSGSEQYF.

The chain links TRBV11-3 to TRBJ2-7; 12 bases align to TRBD1. Germline CDR1 reads SGHNT; CDR2 reads YENEEA. V lost 5 bases and J lost 10; bases outside the gene matches: 6. CDR3 length: 13 amino acids. The CDR3 is CASSPGQGAVQYF. CDR3 in DNA: TGTGCCAGCAGCCCGGGACAGGGGGCGGTTCAGTACTTC. Full variable domain (outside the CDR3, taken from reference TRBV11-3 and TRBJ2-7): EAGVVQSPRYKIIEKKQPVAFWCNPISGHNTLYWYLQNLGQGPELLIRYENEEAVDDSQLPKDRFSAERLKGVDSTLKIQPAELGDSAVYLCASSPGQGAVQYFGPGTRLTVT.

This chain connects TRBV5-6 to TRBJ1-1, with D unresolved. Germline loops: CDR1 SGHDT, CDR2 YYEEEE. CDR3 size: 15 residues. V was clipped by 3 bases and J by 0 bases, with 12 bases between them. CDR3 residues: CASSYRAGMNTEAFF. The CDR3 DNA reads TGTGCCAGCAGCTACCGGGCGGGCATGAACACTGAAGCTTTCTTT.

The chain carries TRBV5-1 and TRBJ2-7; perhaps TRBD1 as D (5 bases). Trimming cost V 4 bases and J 6 bases, with 17 bases left between them. CDR1 is SGHRS, CDR2 YFSETQ, per germline. The CDR3 is made up of 14 amino acids. This CDR3 reads CASSPLRDSREQYF. The CDR3 coding sequence is TGCGCCAGCAGCCCCCTTCGCGACAGTCGCGAGCAGTACTTC.

The rearrangement uses TRBV18 and TRBJ1-1, with TRBD1 identical over 7 bases. The CDR3 covers 18 residues. Germline V gives CDR1 KGHSH, CDR2 LQKENI. The junction had 17 bases not matched to a gene; V was cut back by 3 bases and J by 4 bases. CDR3 DNA: TGTGCCAGCTCACCCGACAGGGAGATGCTGTTCGCAGCCACTGAAGCTTTCTTT. Translating gives CASSPDREMLFAATEAFF.

The CDR3 protein is CASSAHRGHQPQHF. CDR3 DNA: TGTGCCAGCAGCGCCCACAGGGGTCATCAGCCCCAGCATTTT. The V and J genes are TRBV28 and TRBJ1-5; 7 nucleotides match TRBD1. Germline CDR1 and CDR2: MDHEN and SYDVKM. CDR3 length equals 14 residues. V gave up 6 bases and J gave up 5 bases; unmatched junction bases: 7.

This clone occurred once. The chain links TRBV7-9 to TRBJ2-1, with 10 positions matching TRBD1. The germline V gene encodes CDR1 SEHNR and CDR2 FQNEAQ (reference sequence). The CDR3 covers 14 residues. After removal of 4 bases from V and 7 bases from J, the junction contained 4 bases not matched to a gene. The CDR3 region is CASSYRQGANEQFF. CDR3 DNA sequence: TGTGCCAGCAGCTACAGACAGGGGGCTAATGAGCAGTTCTTC.

The chain employs TRBV27 and TRBJ1-6; TRBD1 aligns across 7 bases. The junction had 5 bases not matched to a gene; V was cut back by 5 bases and J by 4 bases. CDR1 is MNHEY and CDR2 is SMNVEV in the germline V gene (reference sequence). The CDR3 runs 15 residues. CDR3 region: CASSPTGRYNSPLHF. Written as DNA, the CDR3 is TGTGCCAGCAGTCCGACAGGGCGATATAATTCACCCCTCCACTTT.

This clone came up once. V gene TRBV5-4 combines with J gene TRBJ2-7, with D tentatively TRBD1 (5 bases). V lost 5 bases and J 6 bases, leaving 24 bases between the germline ends. CDR3 length: 16 residues. Germline V gives CDR1 SGHNT, CDR2 YYREEE (reference sequence). The DNA for the CDR3 is TGTGCCAGCAGTCAGGCCCTTGGGCAGGGAAAGAGCGAGCAGTACTTC. Amino acid sequence: CASSQALGQGKSEQYF.

The V call is TRBV2, the J call TRBJ2-2; D perhaps matches TRBD2 (5 bases). The CDR3 runs to 14 residues. Germline V lookup: CDR1 SNHLY, CDR2 FYNNEI. Trimming removed 2 bases at V and 6 bases at J, with 10 bases between. The CDR3 DNA reads TGTGCCAGCAGTGAACGGGGATCCCCCGGGGAGCTGTTTTTT. Its protein is CASSERGSPGELFF. Variable domain in full (rest from reference TRBV2 and TRBJ2-2): EPEVTQTPSHQVTQMGQEVILRCVPISNHLYFYWYRQILGQKVEFLVSFYNNEISEKSEIFDDQFSVERPDGSNFTLKIRSTKLEDSAMYFCASSERGSPGELFFGEGSRLTVL.

The V call is TRBV7-8, the J call TRBJ2-2; the D is unclear. Germline V gene sequence: CDR1 SGHVS, CDR2 FQNEAQ. Trimming removed 4 bases from V and 5 bases from J, with 5 bases in between. The CDR3 length is 12 residues. CDR3 sequence: CASSYMTGELFF. The DNA for the CDR3 is TGTGCCAGCAGCTATATGACCGGGGAGCTGTTTTTT.

The table lists this clone with a count of one. V and J are TRBV9 and TRBJ1-5, with D possibly TRBD1 on 5 matching bases. Trimming took 0 bases from V and 7 from J, leaving 8 bases between them. The length of the CDR3 is 13 residues. Germline CDR1 is SGDLS and CDR2 is YYNGEE. CDR3 DNA: TGTGCCAGCAGCGTAGGTCAGGGCCAGCCCCAGCATTTT. It yields the protein CASSVGQGQPQHF.

This chain connects TRBV4-2 to TRBJ2-1, with D tentatively TRBD1 (7 bases). V gave up 4 bases and J gave up 9 bases, with 16 bases separating them. Looked up from germline, CDR1 is LGHNA and CDR2 is YNFKEQ. The CDR3 consists of 14 residues. Written as DNA, the CDR3 is TGTGCCAGCAGCCTCCGGCGACAGGGAGGTGAGCAGTTCTTC. It translates to CASSLRRQGGEQFF.

This chain connects TRBV6-5 to TRBJ2-5; the D is unclear. Germline values: CDR1 MNHEY, CDR2 SVGAGI. CDR3 length: 13 amino acids. V was shortened by 6 bases and J by 5 bases, with 13 bases between the two germline ends. DNA for the CDR3: TGTGCCAGCAGAATAAGCGTTCGGGAGACCCAGTACTTC. It specifies CASRISVRETQYF.

The chain combines TRBV27 with TRBJ1-1; D gene unclear. CDR1 and CDR2 (germline): MNHEY, SMNVEV (reference sequence). Trimming stripped 3 bases from V and 1 base from J, with 6 bases between. The CDR3 is 13 amino acids. CDR3 DNA: TGTGCCAGCAGTTTGCGGGAGAACACTGAAGCTTTCTTT. Protein product: CASSLRENTEAFF.

The gene calls are TRBV2 and TRBJ1-3; 10 nucleotides match TRBD1. Trimming took 6 bases from V and 1 from J; bases not matched to a gene: 6. In germline, CDR1 is SNHLY, CDR2 FYNNEI. This CDR3 region has 16 residues. The CDR3 sequence: CASSRDRGPSGNTIYF. The CDR3 DNA reads as TGTGCCAGCAGCAGGGACAGGGGACCTTCTGGAAACACCATATATTTT.

The gene calls are TRBV7-9 and TRBJ1-2; 8 nucleotides align to TRBD1. There are 14 residues in the CDR3. Germline CDR1 is SEHNR and CDR2 is FQNEAQ (reference sequence). After removal of 3 bases from V and 4 bases from J, the junction contained 4 bases not matched to a gene. The CDR3 coding sequence is TGTGCCAGCAGCTTTAATACAGGGGGCTATGGCTACACCTTC. Protein product: CASSFNTGGYGYTF.

V gene TRBV2 combines with J gene TRBJ2-3, with 7 bases aligning to TRBD1. Germline lookup yields CDR1 SNHLY and CDR2 FYNNEI. V lost 0 bases, J lost 5 bases, and 17 bases stayed unmatched. The CDR3 is made up of 19 amino acids. CDR3 DNA: TGTGCCAGCAGTGAAGCTGGGGCTATAATGAGGGGGCAGGGAGATACGCAGTATTTT. The encoded protein is CASSEAGAIMRGQGDTQYF.

The V call is TRBV19, the J call TRBJ2-3, with 16 positions matching TRBD2. The CDR3 contains 22 residues. Germline V gene data show CDR1 as LNHDA and CDR2 as SQIVND (reference sequence). V shed 5 bases, J shed 6 bases, and the junction held 23 bases outside the gene matches. The CDR3 nucleotides are TGTGCCAGTAGTCCGGTTGTGAGGGGACTAGCGGGGGGGCCTTTGCTTTCCGATACGCAGTATTTT. Translated: CASSPVVRGLAGGPLLSDTQYF.